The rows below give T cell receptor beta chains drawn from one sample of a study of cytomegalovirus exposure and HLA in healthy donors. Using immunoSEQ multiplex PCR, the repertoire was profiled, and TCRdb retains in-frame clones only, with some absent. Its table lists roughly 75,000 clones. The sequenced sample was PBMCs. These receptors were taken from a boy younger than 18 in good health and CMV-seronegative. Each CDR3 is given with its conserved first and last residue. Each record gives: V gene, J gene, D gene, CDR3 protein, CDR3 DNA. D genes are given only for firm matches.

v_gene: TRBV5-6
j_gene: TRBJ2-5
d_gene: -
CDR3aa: CASSLDLKHRVGETQYF
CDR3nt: TGTGCCAGCAGCTTGGATTTAAAACACAGGGTAGGAGAGACCCAGTACTTC

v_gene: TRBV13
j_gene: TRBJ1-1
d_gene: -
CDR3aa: CASSLGLGGMNTEAFF
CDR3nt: TGTGCCAGCAGCTTAGGCCTCGGGGGGATGAACACTGAAGCTTTCTTT

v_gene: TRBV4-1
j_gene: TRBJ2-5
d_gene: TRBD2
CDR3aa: CASSHVSTSGGLSQETQYF
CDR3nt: TGCGCCAGCAGCCATGTCTCAACTAGCGGGGGCCTATCACAGGAGACCCAGTACTTC

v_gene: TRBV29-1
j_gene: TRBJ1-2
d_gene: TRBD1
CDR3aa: CSVVPGTGDYGYTF
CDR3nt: TGCAGCGTGGTCCCCGGGACAGGGGACTATGGCTACACCTTC

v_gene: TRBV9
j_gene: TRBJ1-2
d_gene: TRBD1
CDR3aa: CASSIGTGDTWGYTF
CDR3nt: TGTGCCAGCAGCATTGGGACAGGGGATACATGGGGCTACACCTTC

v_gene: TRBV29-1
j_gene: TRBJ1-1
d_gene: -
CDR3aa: CSVDRGLNTEAFF
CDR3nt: TGCAGCGTTGATCGCGGTCTGAACACTGAAGCTTTCTTT

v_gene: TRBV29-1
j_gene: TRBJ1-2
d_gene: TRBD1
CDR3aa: CSVVPGQGKGVYGYTF
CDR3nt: TGCAGCGTTGTGCCGGGACAGGGGAAGGGGGTCTATGGCTACACCTTC

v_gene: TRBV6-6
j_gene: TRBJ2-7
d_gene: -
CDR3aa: CASSYGAGQYF
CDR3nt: TGTGCCAGCAGTTACGGGGCAGGTCAGTACTTC

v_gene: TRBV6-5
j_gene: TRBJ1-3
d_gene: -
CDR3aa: CASSYRGAVGNTIYF
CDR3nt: TGTGCCAGCAGTTACAGGGGCGCCGTAGGAAACACCATATATTTT

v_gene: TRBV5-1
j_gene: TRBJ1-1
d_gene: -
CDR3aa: CASSLGAQMNTEAFF
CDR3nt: TGCGCCAGCAGCTTGGGGGCACAGATGAACACTGAAGCTTTCTTT

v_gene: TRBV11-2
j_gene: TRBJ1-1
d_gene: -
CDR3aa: CASSLSRRNTEAFF
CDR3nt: TGTGCCAGCAGCTTGTCAAGGAGGAACACTGAAGCTTTCTTT

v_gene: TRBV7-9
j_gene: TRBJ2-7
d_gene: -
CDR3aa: CASSLDRFAYEQYF
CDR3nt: TGTGCCAGCAGCCTTGACAGGTTCGCCTACGAGCAGTACTTC

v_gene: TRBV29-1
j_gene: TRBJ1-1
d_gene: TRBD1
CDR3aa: CSVVDRGVMYNTEAFF
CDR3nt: TGCAGCGTCGTTGACAGGGGGGTAATGTATAACACTGAAGCTTTCTTT

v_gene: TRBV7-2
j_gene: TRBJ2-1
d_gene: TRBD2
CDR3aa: CASSITSGPYNEQFF
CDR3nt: TGTGCCAGCAGCATAACTAGCGGACCCTACAATGAGCAGTTCTTC

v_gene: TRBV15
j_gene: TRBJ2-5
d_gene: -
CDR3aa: CATSRDPGYSETQYF
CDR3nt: TGTGCCACCAGCAGAGATCCAGGGTATTCGGAGACCCAGTACTTC

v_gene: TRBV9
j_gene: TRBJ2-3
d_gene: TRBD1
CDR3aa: CASSGRDRVSTDTQYF
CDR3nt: TGTGCCAGCAGCGGAAGGGACAGGGTTAGCACAGATACGCAGTATTTT

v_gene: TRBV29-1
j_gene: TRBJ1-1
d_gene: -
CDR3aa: CSAGGPSERDYTEAFF
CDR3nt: TGCAGCGCCGGGGGGCCATCTGAAAGAGATTACACTGAAGCTTTCTTT

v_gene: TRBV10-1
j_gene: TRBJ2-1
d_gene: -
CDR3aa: CASSDGSYNEQFF
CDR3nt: TGCGCCAGCAGTGACGGGTCCTACAATGAGCAGTTCTTC

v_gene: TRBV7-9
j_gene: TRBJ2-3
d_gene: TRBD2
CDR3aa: CASSQRAGGTTDTQYF
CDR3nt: TGTGCCAGCAGCCAACGAGCGGGGGGAACCACAGATACGCAGTATTTT

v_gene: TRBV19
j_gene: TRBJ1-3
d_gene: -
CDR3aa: CASSILDGRNTIYF
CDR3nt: TGTGCCAGTAGTATCCTAGACGGAAGAAACACCATATATTTT

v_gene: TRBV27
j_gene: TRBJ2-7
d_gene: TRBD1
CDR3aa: CASKDRAVYEQYF
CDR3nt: TGTGCCAGCAAAGACAGGGCCGTCTACGAGCAGTACTTC

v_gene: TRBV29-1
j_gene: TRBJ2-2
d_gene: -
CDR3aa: CSVEQLNTGELFF
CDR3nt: TGCAGCGTTGAACAGTTAAACACCGGGGAGCTGTTTTTT

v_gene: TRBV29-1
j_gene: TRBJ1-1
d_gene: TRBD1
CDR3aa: CSGETGMGTEAFF
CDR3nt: TGCAGCGGCGAGACAGGGATGGGAACTGAAGCTTTCTTT

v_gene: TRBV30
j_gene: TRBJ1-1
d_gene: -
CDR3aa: CAWSPSRDTEAFF
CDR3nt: TGTGCCTGGAGTCCTTCTCGGGACACTGAAGCTTTCTTT

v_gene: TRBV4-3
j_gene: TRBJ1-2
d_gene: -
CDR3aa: CASSQDLGWGRTF
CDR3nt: TGCGCCAGCAGCCAAGATCTGGGATGGGGCCGCACCTTC

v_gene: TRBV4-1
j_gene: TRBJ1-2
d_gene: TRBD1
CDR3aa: CASSQVAGGTNYGYTF
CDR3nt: TGCGCCAGCAGCCAAGTTGCAGGGGGAACTAACTATGGCTACACCTTC

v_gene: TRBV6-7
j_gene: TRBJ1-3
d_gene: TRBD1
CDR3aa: CASSQYNRGCGNTIYF
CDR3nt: TGTGCCAGCAGTCAGTATAACAGGGGTTGTGGAAACACCATATATTTT

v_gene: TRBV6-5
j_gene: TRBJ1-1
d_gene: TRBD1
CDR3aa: CASSSIPTGGKAFF
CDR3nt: TGTGCCAGCAGTTCCATCCCAACAGGGGGAAAAGCTTTCTTT

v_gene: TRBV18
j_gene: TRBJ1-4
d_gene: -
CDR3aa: CASSPQTGSSSNEKLFF
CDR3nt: TGTGCCAGCTCACCACAAACAGGTTCCTCCTCTAATGAAAAACTGTTTTTT

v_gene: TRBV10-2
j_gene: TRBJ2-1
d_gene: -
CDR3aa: CASSGDSSYNEQFF
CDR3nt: TGCGCCAGCAGTGGAGACAGCTCCTACAATGAGCAGTTCTTC

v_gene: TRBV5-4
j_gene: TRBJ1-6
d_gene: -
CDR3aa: CASSFMEGSSPLHF
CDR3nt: TGTGCCAGCAGCTTTATGGAGGGTAGTTCACCCCTCCACTTT